This T cell receptor beta chain was identified in a study of HIV-infected patients and healthy controls. All unsorted peripheral T cells were captured because whole blood was used without fractionation. Peripheral blood, approximately 2.6 ml, was drawn for RNA extraction. This clonotype was found many times. V was clipped by 3 bases and J by 2 bases, with 6 bases between them. CDR1 is GTSNPN and CDR2 is SVGIG in the germline V gene (reference sequence). This CDR3 has 12 amino acids. cDNA was made from 400 to 500 ng RNA using alpha and beta constant primers. Using multiplexing indices, alpha and beta chain libraries were generated apart by chain-specific third strand synthesis. Each CDR3 protein is one row after TCRdb ran MiXCR on the 5' RACE reads. The table records approximately 17,000 distinct CDR3 sequences, more than 8.5% of them present only once.

This chain joins TRBV30 and TRBJ2-3; D is uncertain. The TCR sequence derives from an adult in good health. The sample was blood. For the CDR3, the DNA is TGTGCCTGGAGCCGGGCCACAGATACGCAGTATTTT. As protein: CAWSRATDTQYF.